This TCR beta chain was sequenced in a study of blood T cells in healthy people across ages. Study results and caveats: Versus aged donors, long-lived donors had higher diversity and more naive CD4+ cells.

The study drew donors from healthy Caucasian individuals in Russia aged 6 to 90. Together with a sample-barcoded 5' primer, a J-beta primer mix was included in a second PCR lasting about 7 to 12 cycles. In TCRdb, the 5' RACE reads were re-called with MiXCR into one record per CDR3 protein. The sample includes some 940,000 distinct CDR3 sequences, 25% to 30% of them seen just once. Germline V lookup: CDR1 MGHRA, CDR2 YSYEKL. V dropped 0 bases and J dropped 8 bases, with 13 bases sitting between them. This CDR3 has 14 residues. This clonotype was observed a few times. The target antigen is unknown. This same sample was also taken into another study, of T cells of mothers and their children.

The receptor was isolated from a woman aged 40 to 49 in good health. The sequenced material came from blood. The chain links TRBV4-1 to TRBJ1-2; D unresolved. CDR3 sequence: CASSQETGRRGYTF. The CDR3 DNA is TGCGCCAGCAGCCAAGAAACTGGGCGAAGGGGCTACACCTTC.